The 8 T cell receptor beta chains reported below all come from one sample, sequenced in a study of Graves' ophthalmopathy and Graves' hyperthyroidism. Researchers took RNA transcripts and amplified TCR beta CDR3 regions from them. The first round was an RT-PCR with HTBI primers, and the second round was a multiplex PCR. One entry per CDR3 protein, called by TCRdb with MiXCR from the multiplex PCR reads. The sample shows almost 750,000 distinct CDR3 sequences, around 40% of them seen only once. The sample comprised peripheral blood. These receptors originate from an adult man with Graves' ophthalmopathy.

V and J are TRBV10-3 and TRBJ2-7; D is unresolved. V was shortened by 6 bases and J by 2 bases, with 11 bases between the two germline ends. The germline gives CDR1 ENHRY, CDR2 SYGVKD. The CDR3 runs 13 residues. The CDR3 DNA reads TGTGCCATCAGCAACACTGGTACCTACGAGCAGTACTTC. Protein: CAISNTGTYEQYF.

This clonotype has just a few counts. The V and J genes are TRBV19 and TRBJ1-3; a weak D match, TRBD1 (5 bases). The ends were cut back, 6 bases at V and 6 bases at J, with 18 bases in the middle. The CDR3 length is 15 residues. Germline V lookup: CDR1 LNHDA, CDR2 SQIVND (reference sequence). CDR3 loop: CASRARGDGANTIYF. CDR3 sequence (DNA): TGTGCCAGTAGAGCGAGGGGCGACGGAGCAAACACCATATATTTT.

Points on this clonotype: Possible read error: a much larger clone is one base away. The chain links TRBV29-1 to TRBJ1-1; D not certain. The CDR3 covers 14 residues. In germline, CDR1 is SQVTM, CDR2 ANQGSEA. The CDR3 region is CSVEDFSMNAEAFF. The CDR3 nucleotides are TGCAGCGTTGAAGACTTCAGCATGAACGCTGAAGCTTTCTTT.

The J gene is TRBJ1-2, the V gene TRBV20-1, with D tentatively TRBD1 (6 bases). CDR3 length: 9 amino acids. CDR1 is DFQATT, CDR2 SNEGSKA, per germline (reference sequence). The V and J ends lost 5 bases and 8 bases respectively, with 6 bases between them. CDR3 loop: CSAGQGYTF. The CDR3 nucleotides are TGCAGTGCTGGACAGGGCTACACCTTC.

This clonotype was seen once. V gene TRBV7-4 combines with J gene TRBJ1-3, with D tentatively TRBD1 (6 bases). This CDR3 spans 23 amino acids. Germline values: CDR1 SGHVT, CDR2 SQSDAQ. Trimming stripped 3 bases from V and 0 bases from J, with 33 bases between. The CDR3 bases are TGTGCCAGCAGCTTTCGCGGCTCCCGGGAGCTGACAGGCAGTTCTCTCTCTGGAAACACCATATATTTT. Protein sequence: CASSFRGSRELTGSSLSGNTIYF.

On this clonotype itself: This may be a read error, as it is one base from a much larger clone. The chain has TRBV11-1 and TRBJ2-7; 7 bases line up with TRBD1. The CDR3 totals 13 residues. The germline V gene encodes CDR1 SGHAT and CDR2 FQDESV (reference sequence). Unmatched junction bases numbered 3, after V lost 3 bases and J lost 4 bases. DNA for the CDR3: TGTGCCAGCAGCTTCTACAGGGGTTACGAGCAGTACTTC. Translated, it gives CASSFYRGYEQYF.

This clonotype was counted between two and nine times. This rearrangement joins TRBV7-2 to TRBJ2-7; D gene ambiguous. The CDR3 sequence is 15 residues long. In germline, CDR1 is SGHTA, CDR2 FQGNSA. The V end lost 5 bases, the J end lost 0 bases, and 14 bases lay between the germline ends. The CDR3 DNA reads TGTGCCAGCAGCCTGAGAGGCGGTGGCTCCTACGAGCAGTACTTC. This encodes CASSLRGGGSYEQYF.

This clonotype has at least ten counts. Here the CDR3 reads CASSGRGSTYEQYF. Here the CDR3 DNA reads TGTGCCAGTAGTGGAAGGGGGTCCACCTACGAGCAGTACTTC. The genes are TRBV19 and TRBJ2-7, with D perhaps TRBD1 (6 bases). The V and J ends lost 5 bases and 2 bases respectively, with 13 bases between them. The CDR3 has 14 amino acids. Germline V gene data show CDR1 as LNHDA and CDR2 as SQIVND (reference sequence).